This is a list of T cell receptor beta chains from one sample in a study of shared clonotypes between healthy human individuals. TCRdb's copy holds only in-frame clones and misses some; the assay was immunoSEQ multiplex PCR. The table has roughly 500,000 clones, around 96% seen once. Sequenced sample: naive CD4+ T cells sorted from blood. The receptors shown here come from a woman in her twenties or thirties in good health. The CDR3 runs from the conserved cysteine through the conserved F or W. The D gene is left open where the match is weak. The size of a clone is reported for some rows only, either as once, few or many, or as a class for expanded clones.

NA	13	TRBV5-1	TRBJ2-5	NA	TGCGCCAGCAGCCCCGGGACACAAGAGACCCAGTACTTC	CASSPGTQETQYF
NA	14	TRBV2	TRBJ1-3	NA	TGTGCCAGCAGCATACAGGGAGCTGGAAACACCATATATTTT	CASSIQGAGNTIYF
NA	17	TRBV7-9	TRBJ2-5	TRBD1	TGTGCCAGCAGCTTAGGGGGACAGGGGATCCCTCAAGAGACCCAGTACTTC	CASSLGGQGIPQETQYF
NA	14	TRBV27	TRBJ2-7	NA	TGTGCCAGCAGTTACCACAGGATTTCCTACGAGCAGTACTTC	CASSYHRISYEQYF
NA	16	TRBV5-1	TRBJ2-7	TRBD2	TGCGCCAGCAGCTCCGGAGGACTAGCGGGAGGGTACGAGCAGTACTTC	CASSSGGLAGGYEQYF
NA	16	TRBV4-2	TRBJ2-1	TRBD2	TGTGCCAGCAGCTCGGGACTAGCGGGAGGATTAGATGAGCAGTTCTTC	CASSSGLAGGLDEQFF
NA	17	TRBV28	TRBJ1-6	NA	TGTGCCAGCAATGGGAAGGGGGGAAGCTCCTATAATTCACCCCTCCACTTT	CASNGKGGSSYNSPLHF
NA	15	TRBV18	TRBJ2-5	TRBD1	TGTGCCAGCTCACCATCACAGGGGGCAGGGGAGACCCAGTACTTC	CASSPSQGAGETQYF
NA	14	TRBV7-6	TRBJ2-7	TRBD1	TGTGCCAGCAGCCCTAGGACAGGGGGCTACGAGCAGTACTTC	CASSPRTGGYEQYF
NA	15	TRBV5-1	TRBJ1-4	NA	TGCGCCAGCAGCTTGGGACTCGCAGACGGGGAAAAACTGTTTTTT	CASSLGLADGEKLFF
NA	16	TRBV6-5	TRBJ2-2	TRBD1	TGTGCCAGCAGTTACTGGGCAGGGGGCACCACCGGGGAGCTGTTTTTT	CASSYWAGGTTGELFF
NA	15	TRBV2	TRBJ2-6	TRBD1	TGTGCCAGTACAGGGGAGTTGGCTGGGGCCAACGTCCTGACTTTC	CASTGELAGANVLTF
NA	16	TRBV28	TRBJ2-7	TRBD1	TGTGCCAGCAGTTTATGGTTCCAGGGGGCTGAGAGGGAGCAGTACTTC	CASSLWFQGAEREQYF
NA	16	TRBV6-5	TRBJ2-1	NA	TGTGCCAGCAGTTTGCAGGGAGGGGGCGCCTACAATGAGCAGTTCTTC	CASSLQGGGAYNEQFF
NA	16	TRBV5-4	TRBJ2-3	TRBD2	TGTGCCAGCAGCTTAAAGCGGGAGGGCCGTACCGATACGCAGTATTTT	CASSLKREGRTDTQYF
NA	15	TRBV7-2	TRBJ2-5	NA	TGTGCCAGCAGCTTAGCGTTCCAGGGGCAGTATACCCAGTACTTC	CASSLAFQGQYTQYF
few	14	TRBV7-8	TRBJ1-5	NA	TGTGCCAGCAGCTTCCGGCGGGTAGGTCAGCCCCAGCATTTT	CASSFRRVGQPQHF
NA	15	TRBV18	TRBJ2-7	TRBD2	TGTGCCAGCTCACAGGGCAGCGGGAGGACCTACGAGCAGTACTTC	CASSQGSGRTYEQYF
NA	15	TRBV5-8	TRBJ2-4	NA	TGTGCCAGCAGCTTGGGGACTATAGCCAAAAACATTCAGTACTTC	CASSLGTIAKNIQYF
NA	15	TRBV5-6	TRBJ2-3	TRBD2	TGTGCCAGCAGCCTAACTAGCGGGAGCGGAGATACGCAGTATTTT	CASSLTSGSGDTQYF
few	12	TRBV2	TRBJ2-7	NA	TGTGCCAGCAGTGAAGACCGGGGCGAGCAGTACTTC	CASSEDRGEQYF
NA	15	TRBV6-6	TRBJ2-5	TRBD1	TGTGCCAGCACGACCGGACAGGGAAGGTTGGAGACCCAGTACTTC	CASTTGQGRLETQYF